This TCR beta chain was identified in a study of cytomegalovirus exposure and HLA in healthy donors. It was with 60 Vbeta and 13 Jbeta primers that the PCR ran. Clones were read by immunoSEQ multiplex PCR, and TCRdb kept only the in-frame ones, dropping some. The sample contains under 150,000 clones, about three quarters of which appear only once. The study's findings and limits: A few of the chains that were CMV-associated were confirmed in vitro to be specific for CMV antigens. Because they were indistinguishable, some V segments, including TRBV6-2 and TRBV6-3, were excluded.

This CDR3 comprises 13 residues. Looked up from germline, CDR1 is SEHNR and CDR2 is FQNEAQ (reference sequence). As concerns this clone: The antigen is undetermined. The junction shows a germline mismatch at one end, possibly a read error.

This clonotype originated in a middle-aged man in good health and CMV-seropositive. Sample: PBMCs. V gene TRBV7-9 combines with J gene TRBJ2-3, with D tentatively TRBD1 (6 bases). The CDR3 DNA sequence: TGTTCCAGCGGCCGCATGGGGGCCGATACGCAGTATTTT. The encoded protein is CSSGRMGADTQYF.